What follows is one T cell receptor beta chain and its context. The assay was immunoSEQ multiplex PCR, and TCRdb's table has in-frame clones only and misses some. The sample has 250,000 to 300,000 clones, 75% to 90% seen once. This specimen belongs to a study of blood T cell repertoires in COVID-19. The CDR3 is made up of 13 amino acids. Trimming took off 7 bases at V and 7 bases at J, with 13 bases between the two ends. The chain has TRBV12-3 or TRBV12-4 and TRBJ1-4; D remains unclear. What was sequenced was PBMCs or T cells enriched from blood (not recorded which). The TCR originated in a man aged 40-49 years who had recovered from COVID-19. CDR3 sequence: CASTAPPGEKLFF. Here the CDR3 DNA reads TGTGCCAGCACCGCCCCCCCAGGTGAAAAACTGTTTTTT.